This record concerns one T cell receptor (beta chain) sequence. Its target is not known. Produced via immunoSEQ multiplex PCR; TCRdb's table is partial and in-frame only. The sample lists roughly 50,000 clones, around nine tenths occurring once. The source of the sample is a study of PD-1 blockade in classical Hodgkin lymphoma. Time point specified: cycle 4 day 1 (C4D1), after 6 weeks of nivolumab. Every patient relapsed after autologous stem cell transplantation, and brentuximab vedotin exposure varied. Relapsed/refractory classical Hodgkin lymphoma patients had complete, partial or progressive responses. Study-wide points: Sources of repertoire differences remain undefined, possibly disease activity or prior therapy.

Trimming took 0 bases from V and 4 from J, leaving 10 bases between them. This CDR3 has 15 amino acids. Germline V lookup: CDR1 SGHTA, CDR2 FQGNSA. The chain is built from TRBV7-2 and TRBJ2-1; D might be TRBD2 (7 bases). This TCR derives from a human donor with classical Hodgkin lymphoma. The source was peripheral blood mononuclear cells (PBMCs), collected before the fourth cycle of nivolumab. CDR3 coding DNA: TGTGCCAGCAGCTTAGCGGGGGGGGCTTACAATGAGCAGTTCTTC. It encodes CASSLAGGAYNEQFF. Drawing the rest from reference TRBV7-2 and TRBJ2-1, the complete variable domain is GAGVSQSPSNKVTEKGKDVELRCDPISGHTALYWYRQSLGQGLEFLIYFQGNSAPDKSGLPSDRFSAERTGGSVSTLTIQRTQQEDSAVYLCASSLAGGAYNEQFFGPGTRLTVL.